This TCR beta chain was sequenced during a study of graft-versus-host responses after intestinal transplantation. Study background: All of the recipients had induction that used anti-thymocyte globulin, then tacrolimus and steroids for around 3 years.

The table came from immunoSEQ multiplex PCR; TCRdb's copy has only in-frame clones and leaves some out. In the table there are over 90,000 clones, over 85% of which are singletons. Study-level results: Recipient marrow showed GvH clones, some seen first in ileum or blood.

This clone was counted a few times. Its antigen is unidentified. This CDR3 has 15 amino acids. After removal of 8 bases from V and 4 bases from J, the junction contained 7 bases not matched to a gene. CDR1 and CDR2 from the germline V gene are MNHEY and SMNVEV (reference sequence). The chain carries TRBV27 and TRBJ2-3; 12 bases agree with TRBD1. This clonotype was obtained from a human donor who received an intestinal transplant. Specimen: unstimulated CD8+ T cells sorted from spleen or lymph node cells, collected before intestinal transplant. The CDR3 here is CASGPGQGAADTQYF. Here the CDR3 DNA reads TGTGCCAGCGGTCCGGGACAGGGGGCGGCAGATACGCAGTATTTT.